The entry that follows covers one T cell receptor beta chain sequence. No antigen is known for it. This entry is derived from a study of cytomegalovirus exposure and HLA in healthy donors. General study points: TCR beta V- and J-gene trimming, according to a later analysis, was linked to a missense DCLRE1C variant. Common viral pathogens seemed, in a later analysis, to connect with several of the most significant clusters. For most TCR beta V segments, an earlier analysis put the productive rate at about 87% or about 30% of the time.

The PCR contained 60 Vbeta and 13 Jbeta primers. Clones were read by immunoSEQ multiplex PCR, and TCRdb kept only the in-frame ones, dropping some. The sample yields roughly 180,000 clones, 70% to 85% seen once. Sequenced: PBMCs. This TCR was recovered from a woman aged 25-40 years in good health and CMV-seropositive.

CDR3 residues: CASSPGTISSDEQFF. DNA for the CDR3: TGTGCCAGCAGTCCGGGGACAATATCAAGCGATGAGCAGTTCTTC. The chain uses TRBV27 and TRBJ2-1; TRBD1 might be the D (6 bases). Trimming shortened V by 5 bases and J by 8 bases, and 19 bases separated the two germline ends. This CDR3 region has 15 residues. CDR1 and CDR2 (germline): MNHEY, SMNVEV (reference sequence).